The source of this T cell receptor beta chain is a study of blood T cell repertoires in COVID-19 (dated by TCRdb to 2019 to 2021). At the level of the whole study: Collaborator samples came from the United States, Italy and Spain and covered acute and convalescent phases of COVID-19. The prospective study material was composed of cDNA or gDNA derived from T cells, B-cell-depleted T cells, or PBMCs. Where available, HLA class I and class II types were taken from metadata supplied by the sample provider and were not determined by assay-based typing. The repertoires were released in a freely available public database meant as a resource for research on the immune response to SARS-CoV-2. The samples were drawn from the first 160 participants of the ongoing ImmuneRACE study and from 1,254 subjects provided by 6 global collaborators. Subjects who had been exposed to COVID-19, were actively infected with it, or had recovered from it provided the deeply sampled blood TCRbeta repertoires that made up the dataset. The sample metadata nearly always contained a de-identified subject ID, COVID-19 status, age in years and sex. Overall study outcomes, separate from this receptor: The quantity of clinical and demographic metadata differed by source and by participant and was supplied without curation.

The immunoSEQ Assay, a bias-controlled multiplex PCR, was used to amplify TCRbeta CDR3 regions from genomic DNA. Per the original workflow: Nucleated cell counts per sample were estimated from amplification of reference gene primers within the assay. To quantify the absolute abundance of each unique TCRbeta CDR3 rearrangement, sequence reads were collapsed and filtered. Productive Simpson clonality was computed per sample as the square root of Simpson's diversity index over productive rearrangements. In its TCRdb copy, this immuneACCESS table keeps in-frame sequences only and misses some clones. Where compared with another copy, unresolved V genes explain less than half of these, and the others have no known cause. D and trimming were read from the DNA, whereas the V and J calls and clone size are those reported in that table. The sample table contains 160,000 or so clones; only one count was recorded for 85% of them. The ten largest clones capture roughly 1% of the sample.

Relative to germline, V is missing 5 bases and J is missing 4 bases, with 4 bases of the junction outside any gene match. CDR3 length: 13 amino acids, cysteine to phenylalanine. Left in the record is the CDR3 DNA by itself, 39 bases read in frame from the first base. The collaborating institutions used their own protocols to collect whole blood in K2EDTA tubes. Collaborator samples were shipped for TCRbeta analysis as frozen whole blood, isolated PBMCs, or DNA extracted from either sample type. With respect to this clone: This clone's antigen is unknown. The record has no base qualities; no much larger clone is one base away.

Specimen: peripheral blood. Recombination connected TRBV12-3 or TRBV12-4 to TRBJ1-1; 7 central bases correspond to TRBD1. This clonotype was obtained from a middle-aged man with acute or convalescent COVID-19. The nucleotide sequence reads TGTGCCAGCAGTACCCAGGGGGGCACTGAAGCTTTCTTT. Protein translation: CASSTQGGTEAFF.